Below, 27 T cell receptor beta chains from the same sample are listed, as sequenced in a study of identifying expanded T cells in peripheral blood. Profiling relied on immunoSEQ multiplex PCR, and the TCRdb table lists in-frame clones only, not all of them. The sample holds 95,000 to 150,000 clones, approximately 88% seen once. Sequencing used blood. These receptors came from a person aged 18 to 69 in good health.

The chain links TRBV7-9 to TRBJ2-3, with D perhaps TRBD1 or TRBD2 (5 bases each). V shed 6 bases and J shed 3 bases, with 13 bases lying between them. This CDR3 contains 14 residues. Germline CDR1 is SEHNR and CDR2 is FQNEAQ (reference sequence). The CDR3 coding sequence is TGTGCCAGCAGTAACGGGGACGGGACAGATACGCAGTATTTT. Its protein is CASSNGDGTDTQYF. Full variable domain (missing parts from reference TRBV7-9 and TRBJ2-3): DTGVSQNPRHKITKRGQNVTFRCDPISEHNRLYWYRQTLGQGPEFLTYFQNEAQLEKSRLLSDRFSAERPKGSFSTLEIQRTEQGDSAMYLCASSNGDGTDTQYFGPGTRLTVL.

The CDR3 nucleotides read TGTGCCAGCAGCTTTGGGGGGGGCTCCTACGAGCAGTACTTC. Protein sequence: CASSFGGGSYEQYF. The J gene is TRBJ2-7, the V gene TRBV13; 7 bases are shared with TRBD2. V lost 3 bases and J lost 0; bases outside the gene matches: 2. The CDR3 contains 14 residues. CDR1 is PRHDT, CDR2 FYEKMQ, per germline (reference sequence).

The chain is built from TRBV27 and TRBJ2-7; possible D gene TRBD1, 5 bases. CDR3 length equals 13 residues. Germline assignment: CDR1 MNHEY and CDR2 SMNVEV (reference sequence). Trimming removed 3 bases from V and 1 base from J, with 7 bases in between. CDR3 loop: CASSFGHSYEQYF. CDR3 coding DNA: TGTGCCAGCAGTTTCGGACATTCCTACGAGCAGTACTTC.

V is TRBV9 and J is TRBJ1-2, with unresolved D. This CDR3 spans 13 amino acids. Trimming took off 4 bases at V and 1 base at J, with 8 bases between the two ends. The germline gives CDR1 SGDLS, CDR2 YYNGEE. CDR3 bases: TGTGCCAGCAGCACCGGGATTAACTATGGCTACACCTTC. Its protein is CASSTGINYGYTF.

V is TRBV5-6 and J is TRBJ1-5; perhaps TRBD1 as D (5 bases). The CDR3 length is 14 residues. CDR1 is SGHDT, CDR2 YYEEEE, per germline. Trimming stripped 4 bases from V and 5 bases from J, with 13 bases between. CDR3 sequence reads: CASSRWGVYQPQHF. The CDR3 DNA reads as TGTGCCAGCAGCCGATGGGGGGTTTATCAGCCCCAGCATTTT.

The rearrangement uses TRBV28 and TRBJ2-2, with D unresolved. The CDR3 sequence is 15 residues long. Germline CDR1 reads MDHEN; CDR2 reads SYDVKM. V lost 6 bases to trimming and J lost 2 bases, with 13 bases between them. CDR3: CASRSGQFNTGELFF. CDR3 coding DNA: TGTGCCAGCAGGTCCGGGCAGTTCAACACCGGGGAGCTGTTTTTT.

This rearrangement joins TRBV7-2 to TRBJ2-5, with TRBD1 matching 8 bases. The trim removed 1 base at V and 3 bases at J, leaving 4 bases unmatched. CDR3 length: 15 residues. Germline V gene sequence: CDR1 SGHTA, CDR2 FQGNSA. The CDR3, as DNA: TGTGCCAGCAGCTTAGATCAGGGGGCGAAAGAGACCCAGTACTTC. It translates to CASSLDQGAKETQYF.

This chain connects TRBV6-5 to TRBJ2-1; D may match TRBD1 or TRBD2 (5 bases each). Germline values: CDR1 MNHEY, CDR2 SVGAGI. V was cut by 2 bases and J by 10 bases, with 18 bases left in between. This CDR3 spans 15 amino acids. CDR3 nucleotides: TGTGCCAGCAGTTACGGGGCGCGCGATACGGGAGAGCAGTTCTTC. The encoded protein is CASSYGARDTGEQFF.

The chain's CDR3 is CASSLERGQAFTYEQYF. The DNA for the CDR3 is TGTGCCAGCAGCTTGGAACGAGGACAGGCTTTCACCTACGAGCAGTACTTC. The chain recombines TRBV5-6 with TRBJ2-7, with TRBD1 matching 7 bases. Germline CDR1 SGHDT, CDR2 YYEEEE. This CDR3 spans 17 amino acids. J lost 2 bases, V lost 0 bases, and 11 bases had no gene match.

V usage is TRBV2 and J usage is TRBJ1-1; no firm D call. CDR3 length: 14 amino acids. V lost 5 bases, J lost 6 bases, and 16 bases lay in between. Germline CDR1 and CDR2: SNHLY and FYNNEI. This CDR3 is CASSPLGAEPEAFF. The CDR3 region has the DNA TGTGCCAGCAGTCCCCTCGGTGCCGAACCTGAAGCTTTCTTT. Supplemented by reference TRBV2 and TRBJ1-1, the full variable domain reads EPEVTQTPSHQVTQMGQEVILRCVPISNHLYFYWYRQILGQKVEFLVSFYNNEISEKSEIFDDQFSVERPDGSNFTLKIRSTKLEDSAMYFCASSPLGAEPEAFFGQGTRLTVV.

This chain links TRBV29-1 with TRBJ2-3; D is ambiguous. This CDR3 is built from 13 residues. The germline V gene encodes CDR1 SQVTM and CDR2 ANQGSEA. Trimming pared 4 bases from V and 3 bases from J, leaving 11 bases between. Here the CDR3 reads CSVVSRVTDTQYF. The DNA of the CDR3 is TGCAGCGTTGTCTCTAGGGTAACAGATACGCAGTATTTT.

CDR3 region: CSVVGTEIEAFF. The CDR3 coding sequence is TGCAGCGTGGTAGGGACTGAGATTGAAGCTTTCTTT. The chain carries TRBV29-1 and TRBJ1-1; possibly TRBD1 for D (5 bases). The CDR3 is made up of 12 amino acids. CDR1 SQVTM and CDR2 ANQGSEA come from the germline V gene. V shed 6 bases and J shed 7 bases, with 15 bases lying between them.

J is TRBJ2-6 and V is TRBV6-1; tentatively, D is TRBD1 (5 bases). Germline CDR1 MNHNS, CDR2 SASEGT. The length of the CDR3 is 15 residues. V lost 4 bases and J lost 2, with 9 bases in between. This chain's CDR3 is CASSGIQAGANVLTF. CDR3 bases: TGTGCCAGCAGTGGGATACAGGCTGGGGCCAACGTCCTGACTTTC.

The gene calls are TRBV7-9 and TRBJ2-7, with a weak D call TRBD1 (5 bases). Trimming removed 10 bases from V and 2 bases from J, with 18 bases in between. Germline lookup yields CDR1 SEHNR and CDR2 FQNEAQ (reference sequence). The CDR3 covers 14 residues. CDR3 sequence: CATRDATDPYEQYF. CDR3 DNA: TGTGCCACCAGAGACGCGACAGATCCCTACGAGCAGTACTTC.

This clone was counted between two and nine times. This chain uses TRBV30 with TRBJ1-1; TRBD1 aligns across 7 bases. V lost 2 bases to trimming and J lost 1 base; unmatched junction nucleotides: 13. The CDR3 covers 17 residues. CDR1 and CDR2 from the germline V gene are GTSNPN and SVGIG (reference sequence). The CDR3 region has the DNA TGTGCCTGGAGTACCGGCGGGAAGGGGGCGCGGAACACTGAAGCTTTCTTT. The encoded protein is CAWSTGGKGARNTEAFF. Full variable domain (missing parts from reference TRBV30 and TRBJ1-1): SQTIHQWPATLVQPVGSPLSLECTVEGTSNPNLYWYRQAAGRGLQLLFYSVGIGQISSEVPQNLSASRPQDRQFILSSKKLLLSDSGFYLCAWSTGGKGARNTEAFFGQGTRLTVV.

This chain joins TRBV5-8 and TRBJ2-6; 9 positions agree with TRBD1. Trimming cost V 0 bases and J 0 bases; bases outside gene matches: 7. CDR3 length: 19 amino acids. CDR1 is SGHTS and CDR2 is YDEGEE in the germline V gene. CDR3 nucleotide sequence: TGTGCCAGCAGCTTGGAGAGGGGACAGGGCCCCTCTGGGGCCAACGTCCTGACTTTC. Translation: CASSLERGQGPSGANVLTF.

CDR3: CASSFTDSSYEQYF. The CDR3 DNA is TGTGCCAGCAGTTTCACTGACAGCTCCTACGAGCAGTACTTC. The chain is built from TRBV27 and TRBJ2-7, with a possible D match to TRBD1 (5 bases). Per the germline V gene, CDR1 is MNHEY and CDR2 is SMNVEV (reference sequence). Trimming cost V 3 bases and J 0 bases, with 9 bases left between them. The CDR3 spans 14 residues.

This clone was counted a single time. The chain has TRBV5-1 and TRBJ2-4; tentatively, D is TRBD1 (6 bases). The germline CDR1 and CDR2 sequences are SGHRS and YFSETQ. The CDR3 runs to 17 residues. The ends were cut back, 3 bases at V and 6 bases at J, with 22 bases in the middle. DNA of the CDR3: TGCGCCAGCAGCTCCCGGGCCGGACAGACTTGGGGAAACATTCAGTACTTC. It translates to CASSSRAGQTWGNIQYF.

The J gene is TRBJ2-3, the V gene TRBV19; D might be TRBD1 or TRBD2, each matching 6 bases. The germline V and J ends were trimmed by 9 bases and 5 bases, with 21 bases remaining between them. The CDR3 spans 15 residues. Germline assignment: CDR1 LNHDA and CDR2 SQIVND (reference sequence). CDR3 residues: CASRRGRVRGDTQYF. CDR3 coding DNA: TGTGCCAGCCGGAGGGGGAGAGTTAGGGGAGATACGCAGTATTTT.

This CDR3 reads CASSWASGGSDTQYF. The CDR3 bases are TGTGCCAGCAGCTGGGCTAGCGGGGGGTCAGATACGCAGTATTTT. The chain is built from TRBV7-3 and TRBJ2-3, with 11 bases that match TRBD2. Germline-derived CDR1 and CDR2 are SGHTA and FQGTGA. Germline trimming cut 4 bases from V and 4 bases from J; bases unmatched to any gene: 4. CDR3 length: 15 residues.

This chain joins TRBV5-1 and TRBJ1-5; no reliable D call. The germline CDR1 and CDR2 sequences are SGHRS and YFSETQ. This CDR3 comprises 16 residues. Trimming removed 0 bases from V and 2 bases from J, with 12 bases in between. The CDR3, as DNA: TGCGCCAGCAGCTTGGGAGGGCATTTTGGCAATCAGCCCCAGCATTTT. Translated: CASSLGGHFGNQPQHF. Full variable domain (outside the CDR3, taken from reference TRBV5-1 and TRBJ1-5): KAGVTQTPRYLIKTRGQQVTLSCSPISGHRSVSWYQQTPGQGLQFLFEYFSETQRNKGNFPGRFSGRQFSNSRSEMNVSTLELGDSALYLCASSLGGHFGNQPQHFGDGTRLSIL.

The chain combines TRBV2 with TRBJ1-1; D not certain. Per germline, CDR1 SNHLY and CDR2 FYNNEI. The CDR3 totals 15 residues. Between the trimmed V and J ends, which lost 4 bases and 6 bases, there was a span of 18 bases. The CDR3 region has the DNA TGTGCCAGCAGTGGATTCCCTTGGCATTCCGCTGAAGCTTTCTTT. Protein sequence: CASSGFPWHSAEAFF.

V and J are TRBV7-8 and TRBJ1-4; possible D gene TRBD1, 6 bases. Germline V gene lookup returns CDR1 SGHVS and CDR2 FQNEAQ. V was clipped by 6 bases and J by 2 bases, with 13 bases between them. This CDR3 spans 15 amino acids. The CDR3 protein is CASRLGGRTNEKLFF. CDR3 nucleotides: TGTGCCAGCAGGTTGGGGGGGCGGACTAATGAAAAACTGTTTTTT.

V usage is TRBV12-5 and J usage is TRBJ1-1; no firm D call. The CDR3 is 13 amino acids. V gave up 6 bases and J gave up 4 bases, with 12 bases separating them. The germline V gene encodes CDR1 LGHNT and CDR2 FRNRAP. CDR3: CASGTEGGTEAFF. CDR3 nucleotide sequence: TGTGCTAGTGGAACAGAGGGAGGCACTGAAGCTTTCTTT.

This clone came up a few times. The J gene is TRBJ1-5, the V gene TRBV5-5; D not certain. The CDR3 loop spans 14 amino acids. Looked up from germline, CDR1 is SGHKS and CDR2 is YYEKEE (reference sequence). V dropped 1 base and J dropped 4 bases, with 9 bases sitting between them. Here the CDR3 reads CASSLMGSNQPQHF. Here the CDR3 DNA reads TGTGCCAGCAGCTTGATGGGAAGTAATCAGCCCCAGCATTTT.

CDR3 DNA: TGCGCCAGCAGCTTGGCGCAGGGCGGCGAGCAGTACTTC. As protein: CASSLAQGGEQYF. The chain uses TRBV5-1 and TRBJ2-7; tentatively, D is TRBD1 (5 bases). Trimming removed 0 bases at V and 6 bases at J, with 10 bases between. The V gene's germline CDR1 is SGHRS and CDR2 YFSETQ. The CDR3 is made up of 13 amino acids. The complete variable domain, with remaining parts taken from reference TRBV5-1 and TRBJ2-7, reads KAGVTQTPRYLIKTRGQQVTLSCSPISGHRSVSWYQQTPGQGLQFLFEYFSETQRNKGNFPGRFSGRQFSNSRSEMNVSTLELGDSALYLCASSLAQGGEQYFGPGTRLTVT.

This chain links TRBV27 with TRBJ1-1, with D unclear. This CDR3 contains 13 residues. Trimming shortened V by 5 bases and J by 3 bases, and 10 bases separated the two germline ends. Looked up from germline, CDR1 is MNHEY and CDR2 is SMNVEV (reference sequence). This chain's CDR3 is CASSIFGDTEAFF. CDR3 nucleotides: TGTGCCAGCAGTATCTTCGGGGACACTGAAGCTTTCTTT.